One sample yielded the 17 T cell receptor beta chains listed below, sequenced in a study of blood T cell repertoires in COVID-19. The data were produced by immunoSEQ multiplex PCR, yet TCRdb's version contains in-frame clones alone and is incomplete. Among around 160,000 clones listed, 80% to 90% were seen once. The sequencing input was peripheral blood. The receptors were gathered from a human donor in a cohort sampled during active COVID-19.

The V call is TRBV27, the J call TRBJ2-7; 7 positions match TRBD1. V gave up 7 bases and J gave up 6 bases; unmatched junction bases: 9. Per germline, CDR1 MNHEY and CDR2 SMNVEV (reference sequence). This CDR3 has 13 amino acids. The CDR3 protein is CASTEQGKGEQYF. The CDR3 DNA reads as TGTGCCAGCACCGAACAGGGGAAGGGCGAGCAGTACTTC.

The chain couples TRBV11-2 to TRBJ2-2; TRBD2 matches 8 bases. The CDR3 totals 17 residues. CDR1 is SGHAT, CDR2 FQNNGV, per germline. V shed 3 bases, J shed 4 bases, and the junction held 10 bases outside the gene matches. The CDR3 nucleotides are TGTGCCAGCAGCTTGCCCCCGGGGGGGAGTATCACCGGGGAGCTGTTTTTT. This sequence encodes CASSLPPGGSITGELFF.

The V and J genes are TRBV25-1 and TRBJ2-2; D not certain. Germline CDR1 reads MGHDK; CDR2 reads SYGVNS. The V and J ends lost 5 bases and 5 bases respectively, with 3 bases between them. The CDR3 has 11 residues. The CDR3 loop is CASSLTGELFF. The CDR3 DNA reads as TGTGCCAGCAGTCTAACCGGGGAGCTGTTTTTT.

J is TRBJ2-3 and V is TRBV3-1 (or the pseudogene TRBV3-2); 9 nucleotides line up with TRBD2. With V trimmed by 1 base and J by 1 base, 6 bases remained unmatched. The V gene's germline CDR1 is LGHDT and CDR2 YNNKEL (reference sequence). The CDR3 covers 17 residues. In nucleotides, the CDR3 is TGTGCCAGCAGCCAAGGAGCAGCGGGGGGCCGCACAGATACGCAGTATTTT. It is translated as CASSQGAAGGRTDTQYF.

This clone was counted a single time. The J gene is TRBJ1-5, the V gene TRBV4-1, with no clear D. This CDR3 contains 14 residues. V lost 2 bases and J 1 base, leaving 6 bases between the germline ends. Germline assignment: CDR1 MGHRA and CDR2 YSYEKL. CDR3 coding DNA: TGCGCCAGCAGCCAATCGCGGAGCAATCAGCCCCAGCATTTT. Protein product: CASSQSRSNQPQHF.

This clone occurred once. The CDR3 coding sequence is TGCGCCAGCAGCACCGACAGGGAGGCGGGAAACACCATATATTTT. This encodes CASSTDREAGNTIYF. J is TRBJ1-3 and V is TRBV5-1, with TRBD1 identical over 7 bases. From germline, CDR1 is SGHRS and CDR2 YFSETQ. This CDR3 region has 15 residues. With 4 bases clipped from V and 4 bases from J, the junction kept 8 bases outside the gene matches.

The gene calls are TRBV5-1 and TRBJ1-2; D is unresolved. Trimming shortened V by 1 base and J by 6 bases, and 19 bases separated the two germline ends. The CDR3 runs 16 residues. Looked up from germline, CDR1 is SGHRS and CDR2 is YFSETQ. The CDR3 DNA follows: TGCGCCAGCAGCTTGAGCACGGGGAGTGTTGGAGATGGCTACACCTTC. Its protein is CASSLSTGSVGDGYTF. Variable domain in full (rest from reference TRBV5-1 and TRBJ1-2): KAGVTQTPRYLIKTRGQQVTLSCSPISGHRSVSWYQQTPGQGLQFLFEYFSETQRNKGNFPGRFSGRQFSNSRSEMNVSTLELGDSALYLCASSLSTGSVGDGYTFGSGTRLTVV.

V and J are TRBV19 and TRBJ1-4; D is unresolved. The V and J ends lost 0 bases and 3 bases respectively, with 11 bases between them. This CDR3 is built from 16 residues. Germline CDR1 is LNHDA and CDR2 is SQIVND (reference sequence). CDR3 coding DNA: TGTGCCAGTAGTATAGATCGGGTGTTACCTAATGAAAAACTGTTTTTT. Translation gives CASSIDRVLPNEKLFF. The full variable domain, completed using reference TRBV19 and TRBJ1-4, is DGGITQSPKYLFRKEGQNVTLSCEQNLNHDAMYWYRQDPGQGLRLIYYSQIVNDFQKGDIAEGYSVSREKKESFPLTVTSAQKNPTAFYLCASSIDRVLPNEKLFFGSGTQLSVL.

The chain joins TRBV4-3 to TRBJ2-6, with 7 bases aligning to TRBD1. J lost 0 bases, V lost 0 bases, and 5 bases had no gene match. Germline CDR1 is LGHNA and CDR2 is YSLEER. CDR3 length: 18 residues. CDR3: CASSQDPPGGSGANVLTF. The CDR3 coding sequence is TGCGCCAGCAGCCAAGATCCCCCAGGGGGCTCTGGGGCCAACGTCCTGACTTTC.

The gene calls are TRBV5-1 and TRBJ2-7; D gene ambiguous. This CDR3 comprises 14 residues. Trimming shortened V by 3 bases and J by 0 bases, and 10 bases separated the two germline ends. CDR1 is SGHRS and CDR2 is YFSETQ in the germline V gene. CDR3 in amino acids: CASSWASASYEQYF. CDR3 nucleotides: TGCGCCAGCAGCTGGGCCAGTGCCTCCTACGAGCAGTACTTC.

The rearrangement links TRBV7-9 to TRBJ1-5; D is uncertain. The V end lost 3 bases, the J end lost 6 bases, and 9 bases lay between the germline ends. The CDR3 is 13 amino acids. CDR1 and CDR2 from the germline V gene are SEHNR and FQNEAQ (reference sequence). The CDR3, as DNA: TGTGCCAGCAGCTTGGCCCCACGTCAGCCCCAGCATTTT. The encoded protein is CASSLAPRQPQHF.

This clone came up a few times. This chain uses TRBV19 with TRBJ2-7; TRBD1 matches 9 bases. From germline, CDR1 is LNHDA and CDR2 SQIVND (reference sequence). The CDR3 has 14 residues. J was trimmed by 2 bases and V by 5 bases; bases with no gene match: 4. The CDR3 DNA reads as TGTGCCAGTAGTGACCGGGACAGGGCCTACGAGCAGTACTTC. Residues: CASSDRDRAYEQYF. Based on the CDR3 plus reference TRBV19 and TRBJ2-7, the full variable domain is DGGITQSPKYLFRKEGQNVTLSCEQNLNHDAMYWYRQDPGQGLRLIYYSQIVNDFQKGDIAEGYSVSREKKESFPLTVTSAQKNPTAFYLCASSDRDRAYEQYFGPGTRLTVT.

This clone appeared a few times. V gene TRBV11-2 combines with J gene TRBJ1-2; no firm D call. Trimming pared 3 bases from V and 2 bases from J, leaving 13 bases between. This CDR3 comprises 15 residues. Germline V gene data show CDR1 as SGHAT and CDR2 as FQNNGV. CDR3 sequence: CASSFFPGWNYGYTF. The DNA of the CDR3 is TGTGCCAGCAGCTTCTTCCCGGGATGGAACTATGGCTACACCTTC.

The rearrangement uses TRBV7-9 and TRBJ2-1; 10 bases are a match to TRBD1. The CDR3 runs 14 residues. V was clipped by 6 bases and J by 7 bases; unmatched bases: 6. The germline gives CDR1 SEHNR, CDR2 FQNEAQ (reference sequence). In nucleotides, the CDR3 is TGTGCCAGCAGGCCGGGACAGGGGAGGAATGAGCAGTTCTTC. As protein: CASRPGQGRNEQFF.

The chain employs TRBV7-9 and TRBJ1-4; 9 bases are a match to TRBD1. The trim removed 5 bases at V and 8 bases at J, leaving 9 bases unmatched. This CDR3 is 15 amino acids long. CDR1 and CDR2 from the germline V gene are SEHNR and FQNEAQ (reference sequence). The CDR3, as DNA: TGTGCCAGCAGCCTCACAGGGGGCAGCGACGAAAAACTGTTTTTT. This translates into CASSLTGGSDEKLFF. The full variable domain, rest sourced from reference TRBV7-9 and TRBJ1-4, is DTGVSQNPRHKITKRGQNVTFRCDPISEHNRLYWYRQTLGQGPEFLTYFQNEAQLEKSRLLSDRFSAERPKGSFSTLEIQRTEQGDSAMYLCASSLTGGSDEKLFFGSGTQLSVL.

This sequence joins TRBV6-5 and TRBJ1-2; TRBD1 matches 10 bases. CDR1 and CDR2 (germline): MNHEY, SVGAGI. Trimming took 0 bases from V and 3 from J; bases not matched to a gene: 4. There are 16 residues in the CDR3. The CDR3 DNA is TGTGCCAGCAGTTACTCGATCGGGACAGGGGACTATGGCTACACCTTC. It codes for CASSYSIGTGDYGYTF.

J is TRBJ2-5 and V is TRBV11-3; D may be TRBD2 (6 bases). CDR1 and CDR2 (germline): SGHNT, YENEEA. This CDR3 is 14 amino acids long. V shed 2 bases and J shed 4 bases, with 11 bases lying between them. The CDR3 region has the DNA TGTGCCAGCAGCTTAAGTATCGGGGGAGAGACCCAGTACTTC. Translating it yields CASSLSIGGETQYF.